This T cell receptor (beta chain) was identified during a study of T cells in Graves' hyperthyroidism and ophthalmopathy. This clonotype appeared many times. Antigen unknown. The TCR beta CDR3 regions underwent amplification using RNA transcripts as the source. Primed by the HTBI set, a first-round RT-PCR was run on the TCR CDR3. TCRdb recomputed calls from the multiplex PCR reads with MiXCR, one row per CDR3 protein. Of about 380,000 distinct CDR3 sequences in the sample, about 18% are singletons; the top ten hold about 38%. Notes on the study in general: The blood repertoire included most of the expanded thyroid clonotypes above 0.001.

Per the germline V gene, CDR1 is MDHEN and CDR2 is SYDVKM. V was shortened by 2 bases and J by 0 bases, with 14 bases between the two germline ends. CDR3 length: 18 amino acids. The source material was blood. The chain recombines TRBV28 with TRBJ2-6, with D tentatively TRBD2 (6 bases). The TCR was taken from a man younger than 35 with Graves' ophthalmopathy. CDR3 bases: TGTGCCAGCAGTTTAAACTCCGCGGGGTCCTCTGGGGCCAACGTCCTGACTTTC. This gives the protein CASSLNSAGSSGANVLTF.